The present TCR beta chain was sequenced within a study of control samples from healthy donors and cancer patients. V lost 3 bases and J 8 bases, leaving 14 bases between the germline ends. CDR1 is MNHEY and CDR2 is SMNVEV in the germline V gene (reference sequence). The CDR3 consists of 14 residues. Generated by immunoSEQ multiplex PCR, the TCRdb table keeps only in-frame clones and is missing some. The sample has 90,000 to 100,000 clones; approximately 90% are singletons. This receptor was obtained from a young woman in good health. Sequencing input: blood. The genes are TRBV27 and TRBJ2-1; maybe TRBD2 (6 bases). Here the CDR3 DNA reads TGTGCCAGCAGTTTGGCGGGGCCCTTTGATGAGCAGTTCTTC. This encodes CASSLAGPFDEQFF.